This TCR beta chain was recorded in a study of a mutant IDH1 vaccine in newly diagnosed glioma. Using immunoSEQ multiplex PCR, the repertoire was profiled, and TCRdb retains in-frame clones only, with some absent. In the table there are over 50,000 clones, over 70% of which are singletons. Described time point: week 5, during vaccination. Alongside topical imiquimod, each dose of vaccine comprised 300 ug of mutant IDH1 20-mer peptide. Note on this clone: Its matching antigen is unknown.

The CDR3 covers 14 residues. Trimming pared 10 bases from V and 0 bases from J, leaving 10 bases between. In germline, CDR1 is MNHEY, CDR2 SMNVEV (reference sequence). The rearrangement links TRBV27 to TRBJ2-6, with D maybe TRBD1 (6 bases). The sample was PBMCs, taken from a glioma patient whose treatment included an IDH1 peptide vaccine. The sequence was obtained from a man younger than 45 with glioma. CDR3 nucleotides: TGTGCCACCACAGGGTTCTCTGGGGCCAACGTCCTGACTTTC. This encodes CATTGFSGANVLTF.